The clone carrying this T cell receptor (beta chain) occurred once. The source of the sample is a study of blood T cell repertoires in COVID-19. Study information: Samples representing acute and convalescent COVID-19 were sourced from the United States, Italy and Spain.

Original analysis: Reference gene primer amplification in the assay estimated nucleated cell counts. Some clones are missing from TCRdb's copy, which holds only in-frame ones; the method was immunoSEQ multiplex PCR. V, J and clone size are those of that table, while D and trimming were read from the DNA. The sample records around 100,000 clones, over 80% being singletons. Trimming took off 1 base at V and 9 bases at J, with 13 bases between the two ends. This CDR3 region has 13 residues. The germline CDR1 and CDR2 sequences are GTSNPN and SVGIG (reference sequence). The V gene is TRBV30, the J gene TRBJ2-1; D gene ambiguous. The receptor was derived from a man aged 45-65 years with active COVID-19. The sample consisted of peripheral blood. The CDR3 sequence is CAWSALVIGEQFF. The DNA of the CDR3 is TGTGCCTGGAGTGCGCTCGTAATCGGTGAGCAGTTCTTC.